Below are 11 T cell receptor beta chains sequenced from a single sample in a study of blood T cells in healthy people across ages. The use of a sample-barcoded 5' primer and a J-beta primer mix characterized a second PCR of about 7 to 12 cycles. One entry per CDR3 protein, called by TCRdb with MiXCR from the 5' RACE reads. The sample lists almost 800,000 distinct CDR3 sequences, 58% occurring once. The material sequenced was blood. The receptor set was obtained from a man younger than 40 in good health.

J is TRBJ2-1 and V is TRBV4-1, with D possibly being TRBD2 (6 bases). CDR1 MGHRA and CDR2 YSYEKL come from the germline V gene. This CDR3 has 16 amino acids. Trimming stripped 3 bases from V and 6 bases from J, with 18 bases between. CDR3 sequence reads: CASSQLTTSRVNEQFF. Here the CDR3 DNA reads TGCGCCAGCAGCCAGCTTACGACTAGTAGGGTCAATGAGCAGTTCTTC.

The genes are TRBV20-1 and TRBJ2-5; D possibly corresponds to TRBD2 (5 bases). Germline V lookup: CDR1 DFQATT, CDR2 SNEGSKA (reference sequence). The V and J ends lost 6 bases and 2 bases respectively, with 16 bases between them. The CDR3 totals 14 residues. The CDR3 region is CSAREIQTQETQYF. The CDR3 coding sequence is TGCAGTGCGAGGGAAATCCAAACACAAGAGACCCAGTACTTC.

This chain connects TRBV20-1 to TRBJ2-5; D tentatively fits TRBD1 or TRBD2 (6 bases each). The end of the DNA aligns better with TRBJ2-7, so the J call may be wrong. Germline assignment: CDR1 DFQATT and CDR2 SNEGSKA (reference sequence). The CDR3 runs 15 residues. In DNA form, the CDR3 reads TGCAGTGCTGGGGGCGCGTCGGGAGTTCTTAACGAGCAGTACTTC. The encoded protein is CSAGGASGVLNEQYF.

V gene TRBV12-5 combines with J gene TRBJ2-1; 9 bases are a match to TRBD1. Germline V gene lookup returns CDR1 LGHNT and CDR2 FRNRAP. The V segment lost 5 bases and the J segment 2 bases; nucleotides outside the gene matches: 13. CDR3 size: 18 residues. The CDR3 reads CASGTRTGEVGTYNEQFF. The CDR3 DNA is TGTGCTAGTGGTACCCGGACAGGGGAGGTTGGAACCTACAATGAGCAGTTCTTC.

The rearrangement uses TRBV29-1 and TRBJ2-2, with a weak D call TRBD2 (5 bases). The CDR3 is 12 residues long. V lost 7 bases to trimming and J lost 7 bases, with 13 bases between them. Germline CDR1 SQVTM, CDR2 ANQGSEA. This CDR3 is CSGGEGYGELFF. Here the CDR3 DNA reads TGCAGCGGGGGTGAGGGATACGGGGAGCTGTTTTTT.

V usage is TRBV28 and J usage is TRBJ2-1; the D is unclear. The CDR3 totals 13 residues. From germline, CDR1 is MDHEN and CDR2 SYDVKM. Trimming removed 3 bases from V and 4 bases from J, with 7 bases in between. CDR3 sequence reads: CASSFRPYNEQFF. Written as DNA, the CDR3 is TGTGCCAGCAGTTTCCGGCCGTACAATGAGCAGTTCTTC.

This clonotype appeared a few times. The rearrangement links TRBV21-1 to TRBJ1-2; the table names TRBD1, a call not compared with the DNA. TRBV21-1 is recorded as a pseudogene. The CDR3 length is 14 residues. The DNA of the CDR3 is TGTGCCAGCAGCAAGGGAGACAGAAACTATGGCTACACCTTC. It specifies CASSKGDRNYGYTF.

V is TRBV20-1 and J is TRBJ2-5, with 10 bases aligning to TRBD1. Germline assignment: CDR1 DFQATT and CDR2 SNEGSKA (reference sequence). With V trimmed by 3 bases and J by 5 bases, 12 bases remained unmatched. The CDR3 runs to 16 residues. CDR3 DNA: TGCAGTGCTAGGAATTTGAGACAGGGGGCGGGGGAGACCCAGTACTTC. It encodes CSARNLRQGAGETQYF.

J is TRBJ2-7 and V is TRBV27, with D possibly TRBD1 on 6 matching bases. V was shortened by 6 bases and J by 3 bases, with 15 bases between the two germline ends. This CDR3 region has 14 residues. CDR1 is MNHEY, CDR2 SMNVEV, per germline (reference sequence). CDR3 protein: CASSRGLYVYEQYF. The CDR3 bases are TGTGCCAGCAGCAGGGGTTTGTATGTCTACGAGCAGTACTTC.

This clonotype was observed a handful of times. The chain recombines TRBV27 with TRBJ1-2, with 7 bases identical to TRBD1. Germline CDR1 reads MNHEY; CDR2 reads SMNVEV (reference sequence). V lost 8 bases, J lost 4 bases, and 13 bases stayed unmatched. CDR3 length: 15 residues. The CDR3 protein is CASYPTGQPIYGYTF. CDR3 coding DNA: TGTGCCAGCTATCCGACAGGGCAGCCAATCTATGGCTACACCTTC.

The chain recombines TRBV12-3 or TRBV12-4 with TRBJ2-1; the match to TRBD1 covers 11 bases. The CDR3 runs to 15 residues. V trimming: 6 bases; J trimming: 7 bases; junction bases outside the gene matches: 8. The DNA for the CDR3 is TGTGCCAGCAGCCCGCCCTGGGACAGGGGGAATGAGCAGTTCTTC. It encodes CASSPPWDRGNEQFF.